What follows is one TCR beta chain and its context. Its antigen is still unknown. These data are taken from a study of T cells in tuberculosis. Study overall: IGRA-negative adolescents, IGRA-positive adolescents with latent tuberculosis and adults with active tuberculosis formed this South African cohort. PBMC were archived before or within 7 days of starting treatment.

The CDR3 extends over 13 amino acids. Trimming took off 4 bases at V and 0 bases at J, with 8 bases between the two ends. The germline V gene has CDR1 GTSNPN and CDR2 SVGIG (reference sequence). Using immunoSEQ multiplex PCR, the repertoire was profiled, and TCRdb retains in-frame clones only, with some absent. The table lists roughly 35,000 clones, about 91% of them singletons. Time point here: new active TB diagnosis, blood taken before or within 7 days of starting treatment. Study-level results: The TCR-beta difference was not significant; alpha differences partly reflected length.

V and J are TRBV30 and TRBJ2-3; D is unresolved. This clonotype originated in an adult with tuberculosis. Some clones in this sample may be carry-over from other donors' samples. The source material was PBMCs, sampled at tuberculosis diagnosis. CDR3 amino acids: CAWTVPSTDTQYF. The CDR3 nucleotides are TGTGCCTGGACGGTACCTAGCACAGATACGCAGTATTTT.